A single T cell receptor beta chain is shown here with its context. Reanalyzing the 5' RACE reads, TCRdb keeps one entry per CDR3 protein, without DNA. The sample has about 460,000 distinct CDR3 sequences; the top ten hold roughly 1.4%. This CDR3 has 13 residues. CDR1 is GTSNPN, CDR2 SVGIG, per germline (reference sequence). This sample was included in a study of T cells expressing NK-cell markers. This sequence was found in a woman between 50 and 59 years old in good health. This chain uses TRBV30 with TRBJ1-5. The sequenced sample was blood T cells: a sorted CD56 or NKG2C T cell subset, CD4+ or CD8+ T cells, or bulk PBMC T cells (not recorded which). The CDR3 region is CAWSLPSHQPQHF. The entire variable domain, with the rest obtained from reference TRBV30 and TRBJ1-5, is as follows: SQTIHQWPATLVQPVGSPLSLECTVEGTSNPNLYWYRQAAGRGLQLLFYSVGIGQISSEVPQNLSASRPQDRQFILSSKKLLLSDSGFYLCAWSLPSHQPQHFGDGTRLSIL.